These 23 T cell receptor beta chains came from one sample sequenced in a study of regulatory T cells in long-lasting Graves disease. iRepertoire HTBI primers and Arm-PCR of CDR3 regions built TCR beta libraries. TCRdb called the multiplex PCR reads again in MiXCR, with one record for every CDR3 protein. The sample lists 250,000 to 300,000 distinct CDR3 sequences; 15% to 20% were seen once. As to time point: newly diagnosed GD, antithyroid drugs for less than 3 months. The TCR library used RNA extracted from PBMCs. This same sample was also part of a study on T cells in Graves' hyperthyroidism and ophthalmopathy.

The sequences come from peripheral blood mononuclear cells (PBMCs), collected at new diagnosis, from a patient treated with antithyroid drugs. All receptors come from a woman aged 25 to 39 with Graves disease.

This clonotype was counted a few times. The germline gene is not matched at one end of the junction; a read error may be the cause. This chain joins TRBV4-2 and TRBJ1-2; possible D gene TRBD1, 6 bases. From germline, CDR1 is LGHNA and CDR2 YNFKEQ. This CDR3 is built from 15 residues. CDR3 loop: CASNQDSQGSAGYTF. The DNA of the CDR3 is TGTGCCAGCAACCAAGATAGCCAGGGGAGTGCTGGCTACACCTTC.

This clonotype was detected only a few times. V gene TRBV6-2 or TRBV6-3 combines with J gene TRBJ2-7, with D unresolved. This CDR3 contains 13 residues. The germline gives CDR1 MNHEY, CDR2 SVGEGT. The V end was cut by 0 bases, the J end by 4 bases, with 7 bases between. The CDR3 protein is CASSYSSRYEQYF. The CDR3 nucleotides read TGTGCCAGCAGTTACTCTTCCCGATACGAGCAGTACTTC.

This clonotype has ten or more counts. The rearrangement joins TRBV2 to TRBJ1-1; D gene uncertain. The germline V and J ends were trimmed by 7 bases and 7 bases, with 10 bases remaining between them. The CDR3 sequence is 11 residues long. Germline CDR1 and CDR2: SNHLY and FYNNEI. The CDR3 protein is CASTSFGEAFF. In DNA form, the CDR3 reads TGTGCCAGCACGTCTTTTGGTGAAGCTTTCTTT.

In its sample, this clonotype was seen many times. The gene calls are TRBV18 and TRBJ1-1; weak D call: TRBD1 (5 bases). The length of the CDR3 is 13 residues. CDR1 and CDR2 from the germline V gene are KGHSH and LQKENI. With 7 bases removed from V and 3 bases from J, the gap between germline ends came to 12 bases. The CDR3 sequence is CASWSGPDTEAFF. The CDR3, as DNA: TGTGCCAGCTGGTCGGGACCGGACACTGAAGCTTTCTTT. The whole variable domain, remainder taken from reference TRBV18 and TRBJ1-1, is NAGVMQNPRHLVRRRGQEARLRCSPMKGHSHVYWYRQLPEEGLKFMVYLQKENIIDESGMPKERFSAEFPKEGPSILRIQQVVRGDSAAYFCASWSGPDTEAFFGQGTRLTVV.

As concerns this clonotype: A far larger clone is off by one base, so a read error is likely. The chain combines TRBV9 with TRBJ1-1; the D is unclear. Germline CDR1 SGDLS, CDR2 YYNGEE. This CDR3 region has 14 residues. Trimming stripped 4 bases from V and 3 bases from J, with 13 bases between. The CDR3 loop is CASSLGIMDTEAFF. The CDR3 DNA follows: TGTGCCAGCAGCTTAGGGATCATGGACACTGAAGCTTTCTTT.

The table lists this clonotype with many counts. The chain recombines TRBV20-1 with TRBJ1-1, with a tentative D call TRBD1 (6 bases). The CDR3 has 13 residues. Germline loops: CDR1 DFQATT, CDR2 SNEGSKA (reference sequence). With 3 bases removed from V and 3 bases from J, the gap between germline ends came to 11 bases. The CDR3 DNA sequence: TGCAGTGCTAGTCCGCAGGGGCACACTGAAGCTTTCTTT. As protein: CSASPQGHTEAFF.

This clonotype was detected ten times or more. The conserved phenylalanine or tryptophan normally closing the CDR3 is absent here, so this likely arose from a read error. The chain couples TRBV6-5 to TRBJ2-7, with TRBD2 matching over 7 bases. The junction had 5 bases not matched to a gene; V was cut back by 0 bases and J by 0 bases. The CDR3 extends over 16 amino acids. Per germline, CDR1 MNHEY and CDR2 SVGAGI. The CDR3 region has the DNA TGTGCCAGCAGTTACTCAGGCGGGGGTAACTCCTACGAGCAGTACCTC. This codes for CASSYSGGGNSYEQYL.

The genes are TRBV6-4 and TRBJ1-4, with D possibly being TRBD1 (6 bases). With 6 bases removed from V and 0 bases from J, the gap between germline ends came to 20 bases. The CDR3 length is 18 residues. CDR1 and CDR2 from the germline V gene are MRHNA and SNTAGT. CDR3 nucleotide sequence: TGTGCCAGCAGAAAGGAAGCGGGGGCTGAAGCAACTAATGAAAAACTGTTTTTT. Amino acids: CASRKEAGAEATNEKLFF.

This chain joins TRBV29-1 and TRBJ2-3, with 9 positions matching TRBD1. The CDR3 consists of 15 residues. V gave up 6 bases and J gave up 4 bases; unmatched junction bases: 11. The germline V gene has CDR1 SQVTM and CDR2 ANQGSEA. The CDR3 spells CSVTGTGIRSDTQYF. For the CDR3, the DNA is TGCAGCGTAACCGGGACAGGGATCAGGTCAGATACGCAGTATTTT.

This clonotype was seen at least ten times. This rearrangement joins TRBV19 to TRBJ2-5, with 10 bases matching TRBD1. Germline assignment: CDR1 LNHDA and CDR2 SQIVND (reference sequence). There are 12 residues in the CDR3. V lost 8 bases and J lost 4; bases outside the gene matches: 1. CDR3 sequence reads: CASRDRGETQYF. The CDR3 region has the DNA TGTGCCAGTCGGGACAGGGGAGAGACCCAGTACTTC. Full variable domain (remainder filled in from reference TRBV19 and TRBJ2-5): DGGITQSPKYLFRKEGQNVTLSCEQNLNHDAMYWYRQDPGQGLRLIYYSQIVNDFQKGDIAEGYSVSREKKESFPLTVTSAQKNPTAFYLCASRDRGETQYFGPGTRLLVL.

This clonotype has a count of ten or more. The V and J genes are TRBV20-1 and TRBJ2-7; 8 nucleotides align to TRBD2. Per the germline V gene, CDR1 is DFQATT and CDR2 is SNEGSKA (reference sequence). This CDR3 contains 14 residues. The junction had 6 bases not matched to a gene; V was cut back by 5 bases and J by 0 bases. The CDR3 region is CSARKRGSSYEQYF. CDR3 bases: TGCAGTGCTCGTAAGCGGGGGTCCTCCTACGAGCAGTACTTC.

This clonotype was recorded many times. This chain connects TRBV20-1 to TRBJ1-5; no clear D. The germline V gene has CDR1 DFQATT and CDR2 SNEGSKA (reference sequence). The CDR3 runs 14 residues. Between the trimmed V and J ends, which lost 2 bases and 0 bases, there was a span of 8 bases. Written as DNA, the CDR3 is TGCAGTGCTAGACAGACTTATAGCAATCAGCCCCAGCATTTT. It yields the protein CSARQTYSNQPQHF.

This clonotype was counted many times. The genes are TRBV28 and TRBJ1-4; D is undetermined. CDR1 and CDR2 (germline): MDHEN, SYDVKM. The CDR3 is 11 residues long. Trimming took off 8 bases at V and 1 base at J, with 2 bases between the two ends. The CDR3 nucleotides are TGTGCCAGCCGAACTAATGAAAAACTGTTTTTT. Protein product: CASRTNEKLFF. Full variable domain (missing parts from reference TRBV28 and TRBJ1-4): DVKVTQSSRYLVKRTGEKVFLECVQDMDHENMFWYRQDPGLGLRLIYFSYDVKMKEKGDIPEGYSVSREKKERFSLILESASTNQTSMYLCASRTNEKLFFGSGTQLSVL.

Remarks on this clonotype: A much larger clone lies a single base off, so this may be a read error. For the CDR3, the DNA is TGCAGCGTTGGGTGGACAGACACCGGGGAGCTGTTTTTT. This gives the protein CSVGWTDTGELFF. The V and J genes are TRBV29-1 and TRBJ2-2; weak D call: TRBD1 (6 bases). CDR3 size: 13 residues. V was trimmed by 4 bases and J by 3 bases, leaving 9 bases between them. Per germline, CDR1 SQVTM and CDR2 ANQGSEA.

This clonotype was found many times. This chain uses TRBV29-1 with TRBJ2-3, with D perhaps TRBD1 (6 bases). Per the germline V gene, CDR1 is SQVTM and CDR2 is ANQGSEA. CDR3 length: 14 residues. V dropped 7 bases and J dropped 0 bases, with 14 bases sitting between them. DNA for the CDR3: TGCAGCGAGAGAGAGACAGGAAGCACAGATACGCAGTATTTT. Amino acid sequence: CSERETGSTDTQYF.

This clonotype occurred a few times. The J gene is TRBJ1-2, the V gene TRBV18; 8 nucleotides agree with TRBD1. Germline CDR1 is KGHSH and CDR2 is LQKENI. This CDR3 region has 14 residues. Trimming cost V 3 bases and J 4 bases; bases outside gene matches: 4. In DNA form, the CDR3 reads TGTGCCAGCTCACCTCAGGGGGCGGGCTATGGCTACACCTTC. Its translation: CASSPQGAGYGYTF.

This clonotype was seen repeatedly, ten times or more. The gene calls are TRBV6-1 and TRBJ1-2; D possibly corresponds to TRBD1 (6 bases). The length of the CDR3 is 14 residues. Germline CDR1 reads MNHNS; CDR2 reads SASEGT. V dropped 6 bases and J dropped 8 bases, with 19 bases sitting between them. The CDR3 DNA reads as TGTGCCAGCAGCGCATCCGGGACAAAGTCCGGCTACACCTTC. This encodes CASSASGTKSGYTF.

This clonotype was detected ten times or more. The chain has TRBV3-1 and TRBJ2-7; 11 bases map to TRBD2. The germline V gene encodes CDR1 LGHDT and CDR2 YNNKEL (reference sequence). V trimming: 3 bases; J trimming: 2 bases; junction bases outside the gene matches: 3. The CDR3 covers 15 residues. The CDR3 spells CASSHVSGGAYEQYF. CDR3 sequence (DNA): TGTGCCAGCAGCCATGTTAGCGGGGGGGCCTACGAGCAGTACTTC.

This clonotype has just a few counts. J is TRBJ1-1 and V is TRBV7-9; weak D call: TRBD1 (5 bases). Germline CDR1 and CDR2: SEHNR and FQNEAQ (reference sequence). Deletions cut 4 bases from V and 3 bases from J, with 15 bases between. The CDR3 sequence is 15 residues long. This CDR3 reads CASSSFRGWDTEAFF. The DNA of the CDR3 is TGTGCCAGCAGCTCCTTTAGGGGTTGGGACACTGAAGCTTTCTTT.

Ten or more counts support this clonotype. The V and J genes are TRBV7-8 and TRBJ1-5; maybe TRBD1 (5 bases). The CDR3 is 13 residues long. Germline assignment: CDR1 SGHVS and CDR2 FQNEAQ. The V end lost 4 bases, the J end lost 10 bases, and 14 bases lay between the germline ends. The CDR3 bases are TGTGCCAGCAGCTACGGGACCCACGAACCCCAGCATTTT. This translates into CASSYGTHEPQHF. Supplemented by reference TRBV7-8 and TRBJ1-5, the full variable domain reads GAGVSQSPRYKVAKRGQDVALRCDPISGHVSLFWYQQALGQGPEFLTYFQNEAQLDKSGLPSDRFFAERPEGSVSTLKIQRTQQEDSAVYLCASSYGTHEPQHFGDGTRLSIL.

This clonotype has ten or more counts. One junction end does not reproduce the germline sequence, and a read error may be involved. The chain recombines TRBV11-2 with TRBJ2-3; tentative D call: TRBD1 (5 bases). This CDR3 has 13 residues. Germline V gene lookup returns CDR1 SGHAT and CDR2 FQNNGV. CDR3 sequence: CASSLVEQGPGDF. The CDR3 nucleotides are TGTGCCAGCAGCTTAGTTGAGCAGGGCCCTGGGGATTTT.

This clonotype was picked up many times. The chain joins TRBV6-1 to TRBJ1-2; the D gene is possibly TRBD1 (5 bases). The CDR3 runs to 16 residues. Trimming removed 5 bases from V and 2 bases from J, with 18 bases in between. Germline V gene sequence: CDR1 MNHNS, CDR2 SASEGT. In nucleotides, the CDR3 is TGTGCCAGCAGTCAACCTCCGGGGGGAGTCAACTATGGCTACACCTTC. Protein sequence: CASSQPPGGVNYGYTF.

At least ten counts were recorded for this clonotype. The chain couples TRBV27 to TRBJ2-3; the D call may be TRBD1 or TRBD2 (5 bases each). Germline V gene data show CDR1 as MNHEY and CDR2 as SMNVEV (reference sequence). With 9 bases removed from V and 3 bases from J, the gap between germline ends came to 19 bases. The CDR3 sequence is 15 residues long. The CDR3 bases are TGTGCCAGTACCCCGGGGCCTAGCCTTACAGATACGCAGTATTTT. Translating it yields CASTPGPSLTDTQYF.